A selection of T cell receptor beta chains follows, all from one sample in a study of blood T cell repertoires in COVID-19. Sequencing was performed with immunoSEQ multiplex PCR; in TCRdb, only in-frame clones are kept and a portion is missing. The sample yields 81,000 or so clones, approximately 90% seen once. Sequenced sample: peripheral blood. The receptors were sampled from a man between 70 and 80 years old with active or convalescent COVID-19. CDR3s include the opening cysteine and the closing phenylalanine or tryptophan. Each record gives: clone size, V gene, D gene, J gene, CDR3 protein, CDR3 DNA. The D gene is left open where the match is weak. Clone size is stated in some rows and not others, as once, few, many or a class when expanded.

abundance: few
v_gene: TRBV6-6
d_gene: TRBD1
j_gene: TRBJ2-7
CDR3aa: CASSRQGGEQYF
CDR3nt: TGTGCCAGCAGTCGACAGGGTGGTGAGCAGTACTTC

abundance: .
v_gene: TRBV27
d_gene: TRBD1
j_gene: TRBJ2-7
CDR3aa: CASPDRGADACSYEQYF
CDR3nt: TGTGCCAGTCCAGACAGGGGGGCGGACGCATGTTCCTACGAGCAGTACTTC

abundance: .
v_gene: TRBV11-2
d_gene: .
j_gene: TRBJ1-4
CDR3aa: CASSLYRNEKLFF
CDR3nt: TGTGCCAGCAGCTTATACAGGAATGAAAAACTGTTTTTT

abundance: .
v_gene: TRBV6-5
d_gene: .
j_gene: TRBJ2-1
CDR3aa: CASSSGGRSEQFF
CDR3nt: TGTGCCAGCAGCTCCGGGGGGCGCAGTGAGCAGTTCTTC

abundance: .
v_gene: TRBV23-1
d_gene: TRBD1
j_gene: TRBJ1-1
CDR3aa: CASTLPQGVNTEAFF
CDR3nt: TGCGCCAGCACCCTTCCGCAGGGGGTGAACACTGAAGCTTTCTTT

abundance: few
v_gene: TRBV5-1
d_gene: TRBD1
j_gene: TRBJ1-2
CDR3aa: CASSLGQDYGYTF
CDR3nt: TGCGCCAGCAGCCTGGGACAGGACTATGGCTACACCTTC

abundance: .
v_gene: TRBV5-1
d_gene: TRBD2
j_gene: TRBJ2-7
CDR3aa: CASSLGGGSLSYEQYF
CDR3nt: TGCGCCAGCAGCTTGGGAGGCGGGAGCCTCTCCTACGAGCAGTACTTC

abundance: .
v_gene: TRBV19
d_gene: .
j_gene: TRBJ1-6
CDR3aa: CASSSRQRINSPLHF
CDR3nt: TGTGCCAGTAGTAGTCGGCAGAGGATTAATTCACCCCTCCACTTT

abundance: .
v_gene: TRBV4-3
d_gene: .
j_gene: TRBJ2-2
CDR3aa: CASSSGGEGTGELFF
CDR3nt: TGCGCCAGCAGTTCGGGGGGCGAGGGCACCGGGGAGCTGTTTTTT

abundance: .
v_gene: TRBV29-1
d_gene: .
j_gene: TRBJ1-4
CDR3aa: CSVRRGSNEKLFF
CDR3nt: TGCAGCGTCCGACGAGGGTCTAATGAAAAACTGTTTTTT

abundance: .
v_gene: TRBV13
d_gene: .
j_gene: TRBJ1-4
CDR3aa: CASSPRSSVGKLFF
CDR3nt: TGTGCCAGCAGCCCGCGGAGCTCTGTTGGAAAACTGTTTTTT

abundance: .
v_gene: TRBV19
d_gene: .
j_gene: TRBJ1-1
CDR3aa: CASSIRESAEAFF
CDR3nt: TGTGCCAGTAGTATCCGGGAAAGTGCTGAAGCTTTCTTT

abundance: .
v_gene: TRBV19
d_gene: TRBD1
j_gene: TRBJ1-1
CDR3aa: CASSIVYGTAPAPF
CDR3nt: TGTGCCAGTAGTATAGTTTATGGGACAGCACCCGCCCCCTTT

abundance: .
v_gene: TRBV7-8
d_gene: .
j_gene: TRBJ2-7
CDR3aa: CASSLVGNLGAMYF
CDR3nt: TGTGCCAGCAGCTTAGTGGGCAATTTGGGAGCCATGTACTTC

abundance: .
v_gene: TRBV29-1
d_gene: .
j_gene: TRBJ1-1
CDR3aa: CSVDSGFDTEAFF
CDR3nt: TGCAGCGTTGATTCCGGTTTTGACACTGAAGCTTTCTTT

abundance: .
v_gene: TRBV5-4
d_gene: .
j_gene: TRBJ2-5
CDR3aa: CASSLSGTLLLETQYF
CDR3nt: TGTGCCAGCAGCTTGTCGGGAACCCTCCTTTTGGAGACCCAGTACTTC

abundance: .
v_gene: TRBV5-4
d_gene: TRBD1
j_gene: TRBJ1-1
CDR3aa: CASSPGQGLDTEAFF
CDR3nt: TGTGCCAGCAGCCCGGGACAGGGATTGGACACTGAAGCTTTCTTT

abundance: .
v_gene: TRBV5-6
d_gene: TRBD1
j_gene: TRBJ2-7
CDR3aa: CASSFGTGPHEQYF
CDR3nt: TGTGCCAGCAGCTTTGGGACAGGGCCCCACGAGCAGTACTTC

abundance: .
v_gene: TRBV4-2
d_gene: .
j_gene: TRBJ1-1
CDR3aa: CASSQGLSTEAFF
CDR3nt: TGTGCCAGCAGCCAAGGGCTCTCCACTGAAGCTTTCTTT

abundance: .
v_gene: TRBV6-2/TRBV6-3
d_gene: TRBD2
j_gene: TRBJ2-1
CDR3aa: CASSYFGLAGGQWEQFF
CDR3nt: TGTGCCAGCAGTTACTTTGGACTAGCGGGGGGGCAATGGGAGCAGTTCTTC

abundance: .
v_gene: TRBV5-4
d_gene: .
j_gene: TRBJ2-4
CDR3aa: CASSLAGGAKNIQYF
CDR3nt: TGTGCCAGCAGCTTGGCCGGTGGAGCCAAAAACATTCAGTACTTC

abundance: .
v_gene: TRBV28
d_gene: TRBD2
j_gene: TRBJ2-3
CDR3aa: CASSTLAVFADTQYF
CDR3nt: TGTGCCAGCAGTACACTAGCGGTGTTCGCAGATACGCAGTATTTT

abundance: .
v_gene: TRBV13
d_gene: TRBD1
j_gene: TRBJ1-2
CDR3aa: CASSLGQGASLGYTF
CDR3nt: TGTGCCAGCAGCTTAGGTCAGGGGGCGAGTTTGGGCTACACCTTC

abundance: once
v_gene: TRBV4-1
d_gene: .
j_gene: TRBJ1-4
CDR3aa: CASSTRQYEKLFF
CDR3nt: TGCGCCAGCAGCACGCGACAATATGAAAAACTGTTTTTT

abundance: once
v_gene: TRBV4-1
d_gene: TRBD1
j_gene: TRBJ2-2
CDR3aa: CASSQPRGRNTGELFF
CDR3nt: TGCGCCAGCAGCCAGCCCAGGGGGAGGAACACCGGGGAGCTGTTTTTT

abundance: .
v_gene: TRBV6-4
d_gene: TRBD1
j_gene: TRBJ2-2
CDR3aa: CASSPTGDTGELFF
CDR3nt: TGTGCCAGCAGCCCGACAGGGGACACCGGGGAGCTGTTTTTT

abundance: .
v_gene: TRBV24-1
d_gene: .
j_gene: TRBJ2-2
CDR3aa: CATPPVGASNTGELFF
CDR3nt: TGTGCCACCCCCCCAGTGGGGGCGTCGAACACCGGGGAGCTGTTTTTT

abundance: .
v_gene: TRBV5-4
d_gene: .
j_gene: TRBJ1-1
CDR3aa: CASSLGPDRTGTEAFF
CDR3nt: TGTGCCAGCAGCTTAGGACCAGACAGGACCGGCACTGAAGCTTTCTTT

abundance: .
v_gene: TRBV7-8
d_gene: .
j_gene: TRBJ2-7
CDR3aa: CASSQGHASYEQYF
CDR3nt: TGTGCCAGCAGCCAGGGACACGCATCCTACGAGCAGTACTTC

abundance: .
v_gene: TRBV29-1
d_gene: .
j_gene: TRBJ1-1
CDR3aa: CSVSNTEAFF
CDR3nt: TGCAGCGTTTCTAACACTGAAGCTTTCTTT

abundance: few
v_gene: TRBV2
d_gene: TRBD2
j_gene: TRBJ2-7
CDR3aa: CASRLSGAIYEQYF
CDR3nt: TGTGCCAGCAGACTTAGCGGGGCCATTTACGAGCAGTACTTC

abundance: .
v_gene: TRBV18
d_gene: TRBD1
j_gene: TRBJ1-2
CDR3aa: CASSPRDRENYGYTF
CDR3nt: TGTGCCAGCTCACCTAGAGACAGGGAGAACTATGGCTACACCTTC

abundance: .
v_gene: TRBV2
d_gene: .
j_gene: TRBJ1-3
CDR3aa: CASSLDRSGNTIYF
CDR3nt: TGTGCCAGCAGCCTGGACAGATCTGGAAACACCATATATTTT

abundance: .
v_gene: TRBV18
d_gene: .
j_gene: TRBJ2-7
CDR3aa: CASSPLRELSGEQYF
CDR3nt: TGTGCCAGCTCACCTTTAAGGGAACTATCAGGGGAGCAGTACTTC

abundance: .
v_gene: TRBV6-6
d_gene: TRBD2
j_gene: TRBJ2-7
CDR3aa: CASSYSGDYAYEQYF
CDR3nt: TGTGCCAGCAGTTACTCTGGGGACTATGCCTACGAGCAGTACTTC

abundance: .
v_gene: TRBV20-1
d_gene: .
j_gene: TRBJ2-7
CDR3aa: CSATETGAGEQYF
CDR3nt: TGCAGTGCTACTGAAACAGGGGCGGGGGAGCAGTACTTC

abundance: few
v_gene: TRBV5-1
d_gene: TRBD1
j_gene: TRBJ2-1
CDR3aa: CASSRWTGVDEQFF
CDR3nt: TGCGCCAGCAGCCGATGGACAGGGGTCGATGAGCAGTTCTTC

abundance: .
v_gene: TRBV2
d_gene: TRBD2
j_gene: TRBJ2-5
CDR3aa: CASRGLAGYQYF
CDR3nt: TGTGCCAGCAGGGGACTAGCGGGGTACCAGTACTTC

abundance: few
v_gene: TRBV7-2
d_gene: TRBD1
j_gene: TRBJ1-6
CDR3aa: CASSPNRGRNSPLHF
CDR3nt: TGTGCCAGCAGCCCTAACAGGGGGCGGAATTCACCCCTCCACTTT

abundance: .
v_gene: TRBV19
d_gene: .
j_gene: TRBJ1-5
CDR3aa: CASSISGRTQPQHF
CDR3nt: TGTGCCAGTAGTATAAGCGGCCGAACTCAGCCCCAGCATTTT